Below are 13 T cell receptor beta chains sequenced from a single sample in a study of blood T cell repertoires in COVID-19. Profiling relied on immunoSEQ multiplex PCR, and the TCRdb table lists in-frame clones only, not all of them. The sample contains around 9,500 clones, about 81% of which appear only once. Material: peripheral blood. All receptors come from a man aged 55 to 70 with active COVID-19.

The chain recombines TRBV13 with TRBJ2-3; D is ambiguous. V was pared by 5 bases and J by 6 bases, with 12 bases between. CDR1 PRHDT and CDR2 FYEKMQ come from the germline V gene (reference sequence). The CDR3 has 13 amino acids. The CDR3 nucleotides read TGTGCCAGCAGCCCGCGAGGTGGGGATACGCAGTATTTT. This gives the protein CASSPRGGDTQYF.

The V call is TRBV30, the J call TRBJ1-3; TRBD1 matches at 9 bases. CDR3 size: 16 residues. Per the germline V gene, CDR1 is GTSNPN and CDR2 is SVGIG (reference sequence). J gave up 0 bases and V 2 bases, and 5 bases lay outside the gene matches. The CDR3 loop reads CAWSRDRVSSGNTIYF. CDR3 nucleotide sequence: TGTGCCTGGAGTCGGGACAGGGTGTCCTCTGGAAACACCATATATTTT.

The chain employs TRBV28 and TRBJ1-4; 7 bases are a match to TRBD1. CDR1 and CDR2 (germline): MDHEN, SYDVKM. The V segment lost 3 bases and the J segment 12 bases; nucleotides outside the gene matches: 4. This CDR3 contains 12 residues. The CDR3 is CASSFGDRQLFF. The CDR3 bases are TGTGCCAGCAGTTTCGGGGACAGACAACTGTTTTTT.

This chain uses TRBV6-5 with TRBJ1-1, with a tentative D call TRBD1 (6 bases). CDR1 is MNHEY, CDR2 SVGAGI, per germline. Trimming took 4 bases from V and 2 from J, leaving 11 bases between them. The CDR3 runs to 14 residues. The CDR3 bases are TGTGCCAGCAGTTCAGGGGTCTCTAACACTGAAGCTTTCTTT. Residues: CASSSGVSNTEAFF.

This clone was counted a single time. In DNA, the CDR3 is TGTGCCAGCAGTGATTATGCAGGGATGACAGATACGCAGTATTTT. Translated: CASSDYAGMTDTQYF. V usage is TRBV6-1 and J usage is TRBJ2-3; the D gene is possibly TRBD1 (5 bases). The germline CDR1 and CDR2 sequences are MNHNS and SASEGT. The ends were cut back, 3 bases at V and 3 bases at J, with 13 bases in the middle. The CDR3 spans 15 residues.

The genes are TRBV6-1 and TRBJ1-3, with 10 bases aligning to TRBD1. V lost 2 bases, J lost 4 bases, and 11 bases stayed unmatched. The CDR3 extends over 18 amino acids. Germline V gene lookup returns CDR1 MNHNS and CDR2 SASEGT. The CDR3, as DNA: TGTGCCAGCAGTGAACCGGGACAGGGGCCCTCTGGGGGAAACACCATATATTTT. It codes for CASSEPGQGPSGGNTIYF.

The rearrangement joins TRBV24-1 to TRBJ1-2; 9 nucleotides agree with TRBD1. Trimming at V came to 5 bases and at J to 7 bases, leaving 10 bases not matched to a gene. The CDR3 contains 15 residues. Looked up from germline, CDR1 is KGHDR and CDR2 is SFDVKD. CDR3 in DNA: TGTGCCACCAGTGCCGCGACAGGGGGGGCGCGTGGCTACACCTTC. It encodes CATSAATGGARGYTF.

This clone was observed a few times. The rearrangement joins TRBV29-1 to TRBJ2-3, with TRBD2 matching 12 bases. The V gene's germline CDR1 is SQVTM and CDR2 ANQGSEA. The CDR3 runs to 15 residues. Trimming cost V 6 bases and J 5 bases; bases outside gene matches: 9. CDR3: CSVALAGGLGDTQYF. In DNA, the CDR3 is TGCAGCGTAGCACTAGCGGGAGGACTTGGAGATACGCAGTATTTT.

The gene calls are TRBV28 and TRBJ2-3; the match to TRBD2 covers 8 bases. Germline V lookup: CDR1 MDHEN, CDR2 SYDVKM. The CDR3 extends over 15 amino acids. Trimming at V came to 4 bases and at J to 3 bases, leaving 6 bases not matched to a gene. CDR3 coding DNA: TGTGCCAGCAGTTCCTCCCGGGGGGGTACAGATACGCAGTATTTT. Translated: CASSSSRGGTDTQYF. The full variable domain, completed using reference TRBV28 and TRBJ2-3, is DVKVTQSSRYLVKRTGEKVFLECVQDMDHENMFWYRQDPGLGLRLIYFSYDVKMKEKGDIPEGYSVSREKKERFSLILESASTNQTSMYLCASSSSRGGTDTQYFGPGTRLTVL.

The CDR3 spells CASSPRRAGNEKLFF. The CDR3 nucleotides are TGTGCCAGCAGCCCTCGGAGGGCGGGTAATGAAAAACTGTTTTTT. The V call is TRBV7-2, the J call TRBJ1-4; D is ambiguous. Trimming pared 5 bases from V and 4 bases from J, leaving 14 bases between. Germline V gene data show CDR1 as SGHTA and CDR2 as FQGNSA. This CDR3 comprises 15 residues.

This clone was observed a single time. J is TRBJ2-5 and V is TRBV3-1 (or the pseudogene TRBV3-2); TRBD2 is a possible D gene (6 bases). CDR3 length equals 14 residues. Germline lookup yields CDR1 LGHDT and CDR2 YNNKEL (reference sequence). V was cut by 1 base and J by 5 bases, with 11 bases left in between. As DNA, the CDR3 is TGTGCCAGCAGCCAAGCTGGCGGGGTGGAGACCCAGTACTTC. It specifies CASSQAGGVETQYF.

This chain connects TRBV4-1 to TRBJ2-3; possibly TRBD1 for D (5 bases). V was shortened by 0 bases and J by 4 bases, with 11 bases between the two germline ends. The CDR3 is made up of 15 amino acids. Germline V gives CDR1 MGHRA, CDR2 YSYEKL. CDR3 protein: CASSQDRLGADTQYF. The CDR3 bases are TGCGCCAGCAGCCAAGATCGTCTAGGGGCAGATACGCAGTATTTT.

The chain carries TRBV28 and TRBJ2-4, with 8 bases matching TRBD1. This CDR3 comprises 15 residues. Germline V gene lookup returns CDR1 MDHEN and CDR2 SYDVKM. V shed 4 bases, J shed 5 bases, and the junction held 7 bases outside the gene matches. The CDR3, as DNA: TGTGCCAGCAGTTCGACAGGGGCAGGGGAAAACATTCAGTACTTC. Translated, it gives CASSSTGAGENIQYF.